Each of the 21 T cell receptor beta chains below was sequenced from the same sample in a study of human T cells and chemical hapten exposure. Noted time point: patch test 1, 2 weeks after DPC sensitization. Stated treatment: therapeutic diphenylcyclopropenone sensitization with weekly scalp DPC. TCRdb re-called the RACE reads with MiXCR, one entry per CDR3 protein. In the table there are about 99,000 distinct CDR3 sequences, 9.5% to 15% of which are singletons. Material: whole blood, obtained in connection with sensitization to the hapten diphenylcyclopropenone (DPC). The receptors originated from a woman in her forties with alopecia areata. Some clones in this sample may be carry-over from other donors' samples.

V gene TRBV5-1 combines with J gene TRBJ2-2, with 9 positions matching TRBD2. CDR1 and CDR2 (germline): SGHRS, YFSETQ. The CDR3 is 16 residues long. V lost 2 bases and J lost 0; bases outside the gene matches: 2. In nucleotides, the CDR3 is TGCGCCAGCAGCTTTCTAGCGGGACCGAACACCGGGGAGCTGTTTTTT. The encoded protein is CASSFLAGPNTGELFF.

This chain joins TRBV14 and TRBJ2-1, with 8 bases aligning to TRBD2. V was clipped by 1 base and J by 0 bases; unmatched bases: 8. The CDR3 totals 18 residues. Germline values: CDR1 SGHDN, CDR2 FVKESK. In DNA form, the CDR3 reads TGTGCCAGCAGCCAAGGAGTGGCGGGAGGCGGCTCCTACAATGAGCAGTTCTTC. This codes for CASSQGVAGGGSYNEQFF.

In this sample, this clonotype turned up many times. This sequence joins TRBV3-1 and TRBJ2-7; D is ambiguous. The CDR3 length is 12 residues. Trimming pared 6 bases from V and 2 bases from J, leaving 8 bases between. CDR1 is LGHDT and CDR2 is YNNKEL in the germline V gene (reference sequence). The CDR3 DNA reads as TGTGCCAGCAGTCTCCGTGCCTACGAGCAGTACTTC. This encodes CASSLRAYEQYF.

J is TRBJ1-1 and V is TRBV10-3; D call uncertain. The length of the CDR3 is 12 residues. CDR1 ENHRY and CDR2 SYGVKD come from the germline V gene. V was trimmed by 11 bases and J by 6 bases, leaving 16 bases between them. Written as DNA, the CDR3 is TGTGCCGCCCGGTCTATGATGGCTGAAGCTTTCTTT. It translates to CAARSMMAEAFF.

The chain has TRBV20-1 and TRBJ2-1; 11 bases agree with TRBD2. This CDR3 comprises 15 residues. Germline values: CDR1 DFQATT, CDR2 SNEGSKA (reference sequence). V trimming: 3 bases; J trimming: 3 bases; junction bases outside the gene matches: 4. This CDR3 is CSASYTSGSYNEQFF. In DNA form, the CDR3 reads TGCAGTGCTAGTTACACTAGCGGGAGCTACAATGAGCAGTTCTTC.

This clonotype was seen more than once but under ten times. J is TRBJ2-5 and V is TRBV28, with D unresolved. The CDR3 contains 13 residues. Deletions cut 1 base from V and 1 base from J, with 4 bases between. Germline CDR1 is MDHEN and CDR2 is SYDVKM. The CDR3 loop is CASSLSVQETQYF. Here the CDR3 DNA reads TGTGCCAGCAGTTTATCGGTCCAAGAGACCCAGTACTTC.

This chain links TRBV20-1 with TRBJ2-7; 11 nucleotides agree with TRBD2. V was clipped by 5 bases and J by 3 bases; unmatched bases: 9. CDR1 is DFQATT and CDR2 is SNEGSKA in the germline V gene (reference sequence). There are 15 residues in the CDR3. CDR3 nucleotides: TGCAGTGCTGGGAGACTAGCGGGGCTATACTACGAGCAGTACTTC. Translation gives CSAGRLAGLYYEQYF.

The chain joins TRBV6-2 or TRBV6-3 to TRBJ2-7; no reliable D call. Trimming took off 6 bases at V and 3 bases at J, with 12 bases between the two ends. In germline, CDR1 is MNHEY, CDR2 SVGEGT. The CDR3 contains 13 residues. CDR3 amino acids: CASSYTSFYEQYF. In DNA form, the CDR3 reads TGTGCCAGCAGCTATACCAGTTTCTACGAGCAGTACTTC.

This clonotype was seen a few times. The chain uses TRBV4-3 and TRBJ1-6, with D uncertain. Germline V gives CDR1 LGHNA, CDR2 YSLEER. The V gene lost 0 bases and the J gene lost 7 bases, with 7 bases spanning the gap. The CDR3 sequence is 14 residues long. The CDR3 nucleotides are TGCGCCAGCAGCCAAGATACAATGAATTCACCCCTCCACTTT. This gives the protein CASSQDTMNSPLHF.

This clonotype turned up a few times. The CDR3, as DNA: TGTGCCAGCAGCTTGAGGGTCGCGTCAGATACGCAGTATTTT. Protein product: CASSLRVASDTQYF. The V call is TRBV5-4, the J call TRBJ2-3, with D unclear. Trimming removed 1 base at V and 4 bases at J, with 10 bases between. The CDR3 sequence is 14 residues long. The germline gives CDR1 SGHNT, CDR2 YYREEE (reference sequence).

The V and J genes are TRBV6-6 and TRBJ2-3; 13 nucleotides match TRBD2. There are 15 residues in the CDR3. V was pared by 6 bases and J by 3 bases, with 3 bases of the junction left unmatched. Germline values: CDR1 MNHNY, CDR2 SVGAGI (reference sequence). DNA for the CDR3: TGTGCCAGCAGGCCGGGACTAGCGGGAACAGATACGCAGTATTTT. It translates to CASRPGLAGTDTQYF.

This clonotype has just a few counts. The chain links TRBV29-1 to TRBJ2-1, with 11 positions matching TRBD2. Trimming took 4 bases from V and 10 from J; bases not matched to a gene: 9. The CDR3 contains 14 residues. Per germline, CDR1 SQVTM and CDR2 ANQGSEA. In DNA, the CDR3 is TGCAGCGTTGTAGCGGGAGGGCCGGGGGTGGAGCAGTTCTTC. Translated, it gives CSVVAGGPGVEQFF.

This clonotype was seen ten or more times. The chain carries TRBV19 and TRBJ2-1; 8 bases agree with TRBD2. The ends lost 5 bases at V and 5 bases at J; junction bases unmatched: 5. Germline lookup yields CDR1 LNHDA and CDR2 SQIVND (reference sequence). This CDR3 has 14 amino acids. The CDR3 nucleotides read TGTGCCAGTAGTCGACTAGCGCCTAACAATGAGCAGTTCTTC. Encoded protein: CASSRLAPNNEQFF.

V usage is TRBV7-6 and J usage is TRBJ1-2, with D unclear. Trimming removed 1 base from V and 4 bases from J, with 7 bases in between. The germline V gene has CDR1 SGHVS and CDR2 FNYEAQ. CDR3 length equals 13 residues. The CDR3 spells CASSLGGIYGYTF. As DNA, the CDR3 is TGTGCCAGCAGCTTAGGAGGTATCTATGGCTACACCTTC.

This clonotype has a count of ten or more. The chain has TRBV20-1 and TRBJ2-7, with no clear D. Per the germline V gene, CDR1 is DFQATT and CDR2 is SNEGSKA (reference sequence). The CDR3 is made up of 12 amino acids. V lost 0 bases and J 0 bases, leaving 3 bases between the germline ends. DNA of the CDR3: TGCAGTGCTAGAGAGAGCTCCTACGAGCAGTACTTC. Its protein is CSARESSYEQYF.

V gene TRBV4-1 combines with J gene TRBJ2-7; no firm D call. Deletions cut 0 bases from V and 6 bases from J, with 9 bases between. The CDR3 is 13 amino acids. Germline values: CDR1 MGHRA, CDR2 YSYEKL. As DNA, the CDR3 is TGCGCCAGCAGCCAAGATTTGGGTACCGAGCAGTACTTC. Translation gives CASSQDLGTEQYF.

The chain employs TRBV3-1 and TRBJ2-7, with D uncertain. The germline V gene encodes CDR1 LGHDT and CDR2 YNNKEL (reference sequence). V gave up 4 bases and J gave up 2 bases, with 9 bases separating them. The CDR3 length is 13 residues. CDR3 in amino acids: CASSLEQAYEQYF. As DNA, the CDR3 is TGTGCCAGCAGCCTGGAGCAGGCCTACGAGCAGTACTTC.

This clonotype has only a few counts. The chain couples TRBV28 to TRBJ1-5; D gene ambiguous. CDR1 and CDR2 from the germline V gene are MDHEN and SYDVKM. The germline V and J ends were trimmed by 11 bases and 7 bases, with 18 bases remaining between them. The CDR3 covers 13 residues. CDR3 sequence: CAGNTDFWQPQHF. The DNA for the CDR3 is TGTGCCGGCAACACGGATTTTTGGCAGCCCCAGCATTTT.

In the case of this clonotype: One end of the junction is discordant with germline, which a read error may explain. The chain has TRBV6-2 or TRBV6-3 and TRBJ2-1; 14 bases agree with TRBD2. Germline V gene data show CDR1 as MNHEY and CDR2 as SVGEGT. CDR3 length: 17 residues. CDR3 nucleotide sequence: TGTGCCAGCGGTTACGGGACTAGCGGGAGTTGGGGGATTGAGCAGTTCTTC. As protein: CASGYGTSGSWGIEQFF.

The chain has TRBV19 and TRBJ1-5; D call uncertain. The V and J ends lost 3 bases and 0 bases respectively, with 9 bases between them. CDR1 and CDR2 (germline): LNHDA, SQIVND (reference sequence). The CDR3 covers 15 residues. CDR3 region: CASSIRLYSNQPQHF. For the CDR3, the DNA is TGTGCCAGTAGTATCCGGCTGTATAGCAATCAGCCCCAGCATTTT.

This rearrangement joins TRBV7-8 to TRBJ2-1; 13 bases align to TRBD2. The V gene end was trimmed by 2 bases and the J gene end by 2 bases; junction bases not matched to a gene: 3. Per the germline V gene, CDR1 is SGHVS and CDR2 is FQNEAQ. The CDR3 has 17 residues. The DNA of the CDR3 is TGTGCCAGCAGCTTACGGACTAGCGGGAGCACCTACAATGAGCAGTTCTTC. Translation gives CASSLRTSGSTYNEQFF.